This T cell receptor (beta chain) was captured by sequencing in a study of cytomegalovirus exposure and HLA in healthy donors. Study-wide results and limits: In the analysis, some V segments, TRBV6-2 and TRBV6-3 included, were excluded as indistinguishable. A later analysis linked a missense DCLRE1C variant to TCR beta V- and J-gene trimming. A later analysis found TCR association rates differed by HLA locus, highest for DRB1 and lowest for HLA-C.

Amplification used 60 Vbeta primers and 13 Jbeta primers. Profiled with immunoSEQ multiplex PCR; TCRdb holds only in-frame clones, not every one. The data hold roughly 140,000 clones, with 60% to 80% observed a single time. The CDR3 sequence is 16 residues long. CDR1 is SGHTA, CDR2 FQGNSA, per germline. Trimming took off 3 bases at V and 0 bases at J, with 14 bases between the two ends. This clone was observed a few times. Its antigen is not identified. The specimen sequenced was PBMCs. The receptor's source is a woman aged 25 to 39 in good health and CMV-seronegative. The chain joins TRBV7-2 to TRBJ1-2; perhaps TRBD1 as D (5 bases). In DNA form, the CDR3 reads TGTGCCAGCAGCTTGAGCAGACAGACTTCTAACTATGGCTACACCTTC. Amino acid sequence: CASSLSRQTSNYGYTF.